These T cell receptor beta chains were read from a single sample in a study of cytomegalovirus exposure and HLA in healthy donors. Measured with immunoSEQ multiplex PCR; TCRdb has only the in-frame clones, and not every one. The sample has around 94,000 clones, roughly 78% seen once; the top ten hold 4.6%. The sample consisted of PBMCs. The source is a middle-aged woman in good health and CMV-seropositive. Each CDR3 is given with its conserved first and last residue. D genes are given only for firm matches. Rows give clone size only sometimes, using once, few, many, or a class for an expanded clone.

clone_size,cdr3_length,d_call,j_call,v_call,cdr3_aa,cdr3_nt
.,13,.,TRBJ2-1,TRBV19,CASSIGQYNEQFF,TGTGCCAGTAGTATCGGACAGTACAATGAGCAGTTCTTC
.,13,.,TRBJ2-1,TRBV7-3,CASSLANDNEQFF,TGTGCCAGCAGCCTAGCTAATGACAATGAGCAGTTCTTC
.,11,.,TRBJ2-7,TRBV29-1,CSVESLYEQYF,TGCAGCGTTGAGTCGTTGTACGAGCAGTACTTC
.,16,TRBD2,TRBJ2-3,TRBV5-4,CASTPRASGRTDTQYF,TGTGCCAGCACCCCCCGGGCTAGCGGACGTACAGATACGCAGTATTTT
.,13,.,TRBJ2-5,TRBV28,CASSAILQETQYF,TGTGCCAGCAGTGCCATACTCCAAGAGACCCAGTACTTC
few,16,TRBD1,TRBJ2-7,TRBV7-9,CASSSYSGTGGYEQYF,TGTGCCAGCAGCTCATACTCCGGGACAGGGGGATACGAGCAGTACTTC
many,11,.,TRBJ1-1,TRBV29-1,CSERGVTEAFF,TGCAGTGAACGGGGGGTCACTGAAGCTTTCTTT
.,17,.,TRBJ1-5,TRBV7-9,CASSPGTGTYSNQPQHF,TGTGCCAGCAGCCCGGGTACAGGCACTTATAGCAATCAGCCCCAGCATTTT
few,12,.,TRBJ2-7,TRBV6-1,CATPDSSYEQYF,TGTGCCACCCCAGACAGCTCCTACGAGCAGTACTTC
few,15,.,TRBJ1-3,TRBV4-1,CASSQVGRDGNTIYF,TGCGCCAGCAGCCAAGTGGGCAGGGATGGAAACACCATATATTTT
.,17,TRBD2,TRBJ2-1,TRBV7-3,CASSGLGGGPLYNEQFF,TGTGCCAGCAGCGGTCTGGGGGGAGGGCCTCTCTACAATGAGCAGTTCTTC
.,14,TRBD2,TRBJ2-2,TRBV7-2,CASSPQRGAGELFF,TGTGCCAGCAGCCCCCAGCGGGGGGCCGGGGAGCTGTTTTTT
.,14,TRBD2,TRBJ2-7,TRBV30,CAWRTSGSSYEQYF,TGTGCCTGGAGGACTAGCGGAAGCTCCTACGAGCAGTACTTC
.,15,.,TRBJ2-5,TRBV7-3,CASSLRGQDLETQYF,TGTGCCAGCAGCTTAAGAGGGCAGGATTTGGAGACCCAGTACTTC
.,16,.,TRBJ2-6,TRBV28,CASSPTGQPGANVLTF,TGTGCCAGCAGTCCCACCGGACAGCCTGGGGCCAACGTCCTGACTTTC
once,16,.,TRBJ1-1,TRBV5-4,CASSHIHRTGGPEAFF,TGTGCCAGCAGTCATATCCATAGGACCGGGGGTCCTGAAGCTTTCTTT
.,15,.,TRBJ2-3,TRBV9,CASSSVQRDTDTQYF,TGTGCCAGCAGCTCGGTCCAGCGAGACACAGATACGCAGTATTTT
.,12,.,TRBJ2-4,TRBV5-5,CASSLEGRIQYF,TGTGCCAGCAGCTTGGAAGGGAGGATTCAGTACTTC
once,15,TRBD1,TRBJ2-2,TRBV5-1,CASSLTGTVDGELFF,TGCGCCAGCAGCCTCACCGGGACAGTCGACGGGGAGCTGTTTTTT
.,14,.,TRBJ1-2,TRBV18,CASSPDSINYGYTF,TGTGCCAGCTCACCGGACAGCATTAACTATGGCTACACCTTC
.,15,TRBD1,TRBJ1-1,TRBV29-1,CSGKGAQKGNTEAFF,TGCAGCGGCAAGGGGGCGCAGAAAGGGAACACTGAAGCTTTCTTT
.,15,TRBD2,TRBJ2-1,TRBV2,CASSQTGLVGNEQFF,TGTGCCAGCAGTCAAACGGGACTAGTGGGTAATGAGCAGTTCTTC
.,14,TRBD1,TRBJ1-1,TRBV7-9,CASSFGSGGSEAFF,TGTGCCAGCAGCTTCGGATCAGGGGGGTCGGAAGCTTTCTTT
.,14,.,TRBJ2-2,TRBV30,CASRGRPDTGELFF,TGTGCCAGTAGGGGGAGACCGGACACCGGGGAGCTGTTTTTT
once,14,TRBD1,TRBJ2-1,TRBV28,CASSSGQGANEQFF,TGTGCCAGCAGCTCAGGGCAGGGGGCAAATGAGCAGTTCTTC
.,13,TRBD2,TRBJ2-1,TRBV6-5,CASRAGGYNEQFF,TGTGCCAGCAGGGCGGGAGGTTACAATGAGCAGTTCTTC
.,15,TRBD1,TRBJ1-2,TRBV29-1,CSVEAPTTGAYGYTF,TGCAGCGTTGAAGCTCCCACGACAGGGGCCTATGGCTACACCTTC
.,15,.,TRBJ2-7,TRBV9,CASSVLQSASAEQYF,TGTGCCAGCAGCGTCTTACAGAGTGCCTCCGCCGAGCAGTACTTC
.,12,.,TRBJ1-2,TRBV11-1,CASSQQGGGYTF,TGTGCCAGCAGTCAACAGGGCGGTGGCTACACCTTC
.,16,TRBD1,TRBJ2-6,TRBV19,CATETGARSGANVLTF,TGTGCCACCGAGACAGGGGCCCGCTCTGGGGCCAACGTCCTGACTTTC
.,15,TRBD1,TRBJ2-3,TRBV6-5,CASSPDRVGTDTQYF,TGTGCCAGCTCCCCGGACAGGGTGGGCACAGATACGCAGTATTTT
.,12,TRBD2,TRBJ2-3,TRBV19,CASSGRADTQYF,TGTGCCAGTAGCGGGAGGGCAGATACGCAGTATTTT
.,15,TRBD1,TRBJ2-2,TRBV6-5,CASSYRDRGLGELFF,TGTGCCAGCAGTTACCGGGACAGAGGTCTCGGGGAGCTGTTTTTT
.,12,.,TRBJ2-1,TRBV28,CASTAVDNEQFF,TGTGCCAGCACAGCGGTCGACAATGAGCAGTTCTTC
.,14,.,TRBJ2-2,TRBV6-1,CASQEGTGAGELFF,TGTGCCAGCCAGGAGGGCACCGGGGCCGGGGAGCTGTTTTTT
.,15,TRBD2,TRBJ2-3,TRBV7-8,CASSPGTSGADTQYF,TGTGCCAGCAGCCCAGGGACTAGCGGCGCAGATACGCAGTATTTT
.,16,TRBD2,TRBJ2-5,TRBV7-6,CASSLATSGRGETQYF,TGTGCCAGCAGCTTAGCGACTAGCGGAAGGGGGGAGACCCAGTACTTC
few,14,TRBD1,TRBJ1-2,TRBV5-6,CASSRDRSNYGYTF,TGTGCCAGCAGCCGGGACAGGTCTAACTATGGCTACACCTTC
.,14,TRBD2,TRBJ2-5,TRBV27,CASSPMTSTKTQYF,TGTGCCAGCAGTCCTATGACTAGCACAAAGACCCAGTACTTC
.,15,.,TRBJ2-7,TRBV29-1,CSVESAVTSSYEQYF,TGCAGCGTTGAATCAGCGGTCACCAGCTCCTACGAGCAGTACTTC
.,14,TRBD2,TRBJ2-7,TRBV5-5,CASSLAGGFSEQYF,TGTGCCAGCAGCCTAGCGGGAGGGTTCTCCGAGCAGTACTTC
.,14,.,TRBJ2-7,TRBV7-2,CASSPERSSYEQYF,TGTGCCAGCAGCCCAGAGAGGAGCTCCTACGAGCAGTACTTC
.,12,.,TRBJ2-7,TRBV7-8,CASSLSSYEQYF,TGTGCCAGCAGCCTAAGCTCCTACGAGCAGTACTTC
.,15,TRBD2,TRBJ2-1,TRBV2,CASIEGLAGVGEQFF,TGTGCCAGCATCGAAGGGCTAGCGGGGGTGGGTGAGCAGTTCTTC
.,18,.,TRBJ2-1,TRBV5-6,CASSLLSLRLANYNEQFF,TGTGCCAGCAGCTTGTTGTCGTTGCGTCTAGCGAATTACAATGAGCAGTTCTTC
.,16,.,TRBJ2-7,TRBV6-1,CASSERGLGAGGEQYF,TGTGCCAGCAGTGAAAGGGGACTCGGGGCGGGTGGCGAGCAGTACTTC
few,14,.,TRBJ1-1,TRBV7-9,CASSWRQQGTEAFF,TGTGCCAGCAGCTGGCGTCAGCAGGGCACTGAAGCTTTCTTT
.,15,TRBD1,TRBJ2-4,TRBV19,CASSIPQGVGNIQYF,TGTGCCAGTAGTATTCCACAGGGGGTTGGAAACATTCAGTACTTC
.,14,.,TRBJ2-7,TRBV7-2,CASSPHGSDYEQYF,TGTGCCAGCAGCCCCCACGGTAGCGACTACGAGCAGTACTTC
.,14,.,TRBJ2-7,TRBV28,CASSFRYPGGEQYF,TGTGCCAGCAGTTTTAGGTATCCCGGGGGCGAGCAGTACTTC
.,14,TRBD1,TRBJ1-1,TRBV4-2,CASSPRTGVTEAFF,TGTGCCAGCAGCCCAAGGACAGGGGTGACTGAAGCTTTCTTT
.,14,TRBD1,TRBJ2-7,TRBV7-6,CASSTRDRAYEQYF,TGTGCCAGCAGCACCCGGGACAGGGCCTACGAGCAGTACTTC
.,13,.,TRBJ2-7,TRBV19,CASSFRESYEQYF,TGTGCCAGTAGTTTTCGGGAGTCCTACGAGCAGTACTTC
once,15,TRBD2,TRBJ2-1,TRBV7-2,CASSLTSGPYNEQFF,TGTGCCAGCAGCTTAACTAGCGGACCTTACAATGAGCAGTTCTTC
.,17,TRBD2,TRBJ2-1,TRBV7-9,CASSRGLAGGHINEQFF,TGTGCCAGCAGTAGGGGACTAGCGGGAGGGCATATCAATGAGCAGTTCTTC
few,13,TRBD2,TRBJ2-5,TRBV19,CASTLAGGETQYF,TGTGCCAGTACGCTCGCGGGAGGAGAGACCCAGTACTTC
.,14,.,TRBJ2-3,TRBV6-6,CASQGWRGTDTQYF,TGTGCCAGCCAAGGATGGCGGGGCACAGATACGCAGTATTTT